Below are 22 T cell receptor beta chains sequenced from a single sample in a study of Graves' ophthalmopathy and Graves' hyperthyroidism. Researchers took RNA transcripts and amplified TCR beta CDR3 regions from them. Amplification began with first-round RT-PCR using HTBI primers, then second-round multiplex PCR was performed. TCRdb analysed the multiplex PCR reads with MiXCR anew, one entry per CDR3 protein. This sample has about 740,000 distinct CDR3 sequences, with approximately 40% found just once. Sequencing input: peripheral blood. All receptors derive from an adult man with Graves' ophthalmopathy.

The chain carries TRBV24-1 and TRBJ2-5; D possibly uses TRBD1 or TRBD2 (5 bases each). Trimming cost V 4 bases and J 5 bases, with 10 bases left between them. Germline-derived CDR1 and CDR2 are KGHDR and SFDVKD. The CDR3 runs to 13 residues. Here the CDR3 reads CATSDPGAETQYF. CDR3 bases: TGTGCCACCAGTGACCCCGGGGCGGAGACCCAGTACTTC.

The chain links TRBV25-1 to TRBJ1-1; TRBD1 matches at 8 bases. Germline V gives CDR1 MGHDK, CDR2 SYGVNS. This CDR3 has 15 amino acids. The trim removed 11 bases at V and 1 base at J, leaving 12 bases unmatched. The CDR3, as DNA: TGTGCCCGACGTCCGACAGGGGTTGGGAACACTGAAGCTTTCTTT. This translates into CARRPTGVGNTEAFF.

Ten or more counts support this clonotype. The CDR3 here is CASRIQGAPLHF. DNA of the CDR3: TGTGCCAGCAGGATACAGGGAGCACCCCTCCACTTT. V and J are TRBV6-5 and TRBJ1-6; tentative D call: TRBD1 (6 bases). Per germline, CDR1 MNHEY and CDR2 SVGAGI. The CDR3 has 12 residues. V was trimmed by 6 bases and J by 11 bases, leaving 11 bases between them.

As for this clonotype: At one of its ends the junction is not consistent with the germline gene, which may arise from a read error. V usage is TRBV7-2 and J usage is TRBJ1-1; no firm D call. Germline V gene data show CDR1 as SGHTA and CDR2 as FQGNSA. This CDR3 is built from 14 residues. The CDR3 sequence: CVSSPWVSRTEAFF. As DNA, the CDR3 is TGTGTCAGCAGCCCCTGGGTTAGTCGAACTGAAGCTTTCTTT.

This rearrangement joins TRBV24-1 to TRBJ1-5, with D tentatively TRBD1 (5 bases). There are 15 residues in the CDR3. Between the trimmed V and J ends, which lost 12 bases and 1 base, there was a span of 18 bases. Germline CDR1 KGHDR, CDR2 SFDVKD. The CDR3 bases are TGTGCCTGGAGTGCGTGGAAGGGGAGCAATCAGCCCCAGCATTTT. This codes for CAWSAWKGSNQPQHF.

The CDR3 DNA sequence: TGCAGTGCTAGGGTCGGCAGGGGCGGGGGAGCTTTCTTT. Translating gives CSARVGRGGGAFF. V is TRBV20-1 and J is TRBJ1-1, with a possible D match to TRBD1 (6 bases). Germline CDR1 DFQATT, CDR2 SNEGSKA (reference sequence). Trimming removed 3 bases from V and 10 bases from J, with 18 bases in between. The CDR3 length is 13 residues.

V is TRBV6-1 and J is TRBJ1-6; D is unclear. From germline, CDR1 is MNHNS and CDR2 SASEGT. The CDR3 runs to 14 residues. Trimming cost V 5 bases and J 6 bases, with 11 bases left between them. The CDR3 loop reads CASSLVVRNSPLHF. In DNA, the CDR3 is TGTGCCAGCAGTTTAGTTGTTCGTAATTCACCCCTCCACTTT.

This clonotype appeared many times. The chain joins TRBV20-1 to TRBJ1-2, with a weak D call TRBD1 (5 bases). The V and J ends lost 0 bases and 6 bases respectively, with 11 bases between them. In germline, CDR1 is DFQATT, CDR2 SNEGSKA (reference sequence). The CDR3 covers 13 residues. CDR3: CSARDRGFHGYTF. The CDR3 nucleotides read TGCAGTGCTAGAGATCGGGGCTTTCATGGCTACACCTTC.

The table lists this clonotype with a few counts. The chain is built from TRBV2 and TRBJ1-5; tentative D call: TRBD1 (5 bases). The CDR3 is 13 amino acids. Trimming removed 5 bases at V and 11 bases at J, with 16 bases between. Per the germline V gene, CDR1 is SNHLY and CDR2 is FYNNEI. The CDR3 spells CASSSKLQGAQHF. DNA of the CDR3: TGTGCCAGCAGTTCTAAGTTACAAGGGGCCCAGCATTTT.

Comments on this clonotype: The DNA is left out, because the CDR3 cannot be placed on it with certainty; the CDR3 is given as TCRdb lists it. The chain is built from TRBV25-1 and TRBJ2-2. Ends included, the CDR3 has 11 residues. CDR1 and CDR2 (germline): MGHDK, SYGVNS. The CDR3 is CASSGPGSCFF.

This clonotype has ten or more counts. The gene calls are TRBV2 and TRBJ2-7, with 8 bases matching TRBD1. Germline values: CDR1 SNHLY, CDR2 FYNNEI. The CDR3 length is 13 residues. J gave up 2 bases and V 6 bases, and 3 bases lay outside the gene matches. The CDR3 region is CASRLTGAYEQYF. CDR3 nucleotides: TGTGCCAGCAGACTGACAGGGGCCTACGAGCAGTACTTC.

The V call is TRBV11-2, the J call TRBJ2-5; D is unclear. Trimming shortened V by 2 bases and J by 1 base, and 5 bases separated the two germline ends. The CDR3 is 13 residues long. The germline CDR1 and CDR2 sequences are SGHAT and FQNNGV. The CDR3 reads CASSLLTQETQYF. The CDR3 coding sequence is TGTGCCAGCAGCTTACTGACCCAAGAGACCCAGTACTTC.

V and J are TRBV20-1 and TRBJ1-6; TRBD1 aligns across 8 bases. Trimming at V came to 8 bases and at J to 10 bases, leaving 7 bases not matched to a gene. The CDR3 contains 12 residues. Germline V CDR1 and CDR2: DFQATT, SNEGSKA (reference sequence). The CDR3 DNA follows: TGCAGTTCCCCAGGGGGCTGGTCACCCCTCCACTTT. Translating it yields CSSPGGWSPLHF.

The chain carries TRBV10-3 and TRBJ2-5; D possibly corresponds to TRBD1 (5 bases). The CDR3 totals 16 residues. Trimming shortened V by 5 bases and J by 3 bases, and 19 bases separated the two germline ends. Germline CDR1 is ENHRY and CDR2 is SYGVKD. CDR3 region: CAISPMRRQGKETQYF. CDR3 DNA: TGTGCCATCAGTCCTATGCGTCGTCAGGGTAAAGAGACCCAGTACTTC.

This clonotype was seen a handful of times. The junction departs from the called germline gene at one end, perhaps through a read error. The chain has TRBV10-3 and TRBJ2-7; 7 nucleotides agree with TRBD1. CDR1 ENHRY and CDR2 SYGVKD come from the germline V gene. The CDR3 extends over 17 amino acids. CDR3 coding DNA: TGTGCCAGCAGTCAACCCCCCTCCGGGACAGCCTCCTACGAGCAGTACTTC. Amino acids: CASSQPPSGTASYEQYF.

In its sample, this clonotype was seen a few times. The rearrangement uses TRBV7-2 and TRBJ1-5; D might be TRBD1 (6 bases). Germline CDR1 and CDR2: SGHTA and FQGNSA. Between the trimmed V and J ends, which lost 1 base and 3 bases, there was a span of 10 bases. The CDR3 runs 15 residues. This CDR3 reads CASSLEWDTNQPQHF. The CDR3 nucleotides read TGTGCCAGCAGCTTAGAGTGGGACACCAATCAGCCCCAGCATTTT.

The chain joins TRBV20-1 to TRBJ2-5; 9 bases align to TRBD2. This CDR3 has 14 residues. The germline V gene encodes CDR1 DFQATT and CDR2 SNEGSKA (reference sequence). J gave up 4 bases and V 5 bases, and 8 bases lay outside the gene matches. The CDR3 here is CSAARGGGLETQYF. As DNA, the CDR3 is TGCAGTGCTGCGCGGGGGGGCGGTCTAGAGACCCAGTACTTC.

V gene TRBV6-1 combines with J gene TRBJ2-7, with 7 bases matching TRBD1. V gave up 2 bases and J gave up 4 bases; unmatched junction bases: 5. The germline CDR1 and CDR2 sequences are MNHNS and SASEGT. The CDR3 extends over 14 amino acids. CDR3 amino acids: CASSENPGGYEQYF. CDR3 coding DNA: TGTGCCAGCAGTGAAAACCCAGGGGGTTACGAGCAGTACTTC.

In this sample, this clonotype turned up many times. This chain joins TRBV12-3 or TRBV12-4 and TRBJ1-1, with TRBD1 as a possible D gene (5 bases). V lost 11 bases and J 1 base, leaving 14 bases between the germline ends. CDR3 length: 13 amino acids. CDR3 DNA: TGTGCCGTCAAAGGGACCGAGAACACTGAAGCTTTCTTT. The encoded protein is CAVKGTENTEAFF.

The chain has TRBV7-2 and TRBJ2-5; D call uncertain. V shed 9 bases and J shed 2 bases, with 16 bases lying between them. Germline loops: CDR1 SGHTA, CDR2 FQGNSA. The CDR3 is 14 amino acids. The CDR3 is CASSEGRHQETQYF. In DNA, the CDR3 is TGTGCCAGTAGTGAAGGGCGTCATCAAGAGACCCAGTACTTC.

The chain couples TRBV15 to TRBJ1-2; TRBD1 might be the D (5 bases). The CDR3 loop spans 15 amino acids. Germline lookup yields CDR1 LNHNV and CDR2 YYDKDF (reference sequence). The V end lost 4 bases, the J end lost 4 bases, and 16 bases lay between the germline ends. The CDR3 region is CATSIGGATSYGYTF. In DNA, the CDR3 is TGTGCCACCAGCATCGGGGGAGCTACAAGCTATGGCTACACCTTC.

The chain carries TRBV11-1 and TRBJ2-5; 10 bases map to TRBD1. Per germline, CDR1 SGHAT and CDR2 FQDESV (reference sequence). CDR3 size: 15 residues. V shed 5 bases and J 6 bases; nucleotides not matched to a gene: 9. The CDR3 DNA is TGTGCCAGCAGCCCGTTGACAGGGGGCAGTCAGACCCAGTACTTC. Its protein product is CASSPLTGGSQTQYF.